This passage covers 24 T cell receptor beta chains from one sample sequenced in a study of T cells in Graves' hyperthyroidism and ophthalmopathy. From RNA transcripts, TCR beta CDR3 regions were amplified. HTBI primers were employed in a first-round RT-PCR of the TCR CDR3. TCRdb re-derived calls from the multiplex PCR reads in MiXCR, one entry per CDR3 protein. The sample lists about 640,000 distinct CDR3 sequences, more than 12% occurring once. The sequencing input was blood. The receptor set was obtained from a woman aged 45-60 years with Graves' ophthalmopathy.

The sample holds a few counts of this clonotype. Here the CDR3 DNA reads TGTGCCAGCAGTTACGCCGGCTTCTATGGCTACACCTTC. The encoded protein is CASSYAGFYGYTF. The chain is built from TRBV6-1 and TRBJ1-2; D not resolved. Germline CDR1 is MNHNS and CDR2 is SASEGT. The CDR3 is 13 residues long. V was trimmed by 5 bases and J by 4 bases, leaving 11 bases between them.

The chain couples TRBV18 to TRBJ2-5; TRBD1 matches at 10 bases. The CDR3 contains 15 residues. Germline V gives CDR1 KGHSH, CDR2 LQKENI. The ends lost 8 bases at V and 7 bases at J; junction bases unmatched: 13. The CDR3 DNA sequence: TGTGCCAGCAGCCCCCGGACAGGGGGAATAGGGACCCAGTACTTC. Translating it yields CASSPRTGGIGTQYF.

This clonotype has a count of ten or more. The rearrangement links TRBV12-5 to TRBJ2-7; D perhaps matches TRBD1 (5 bases). This CDR3 is built from 14 residues. Germline CDR1 reads LGHNT; CDR2 reads FRNRAP. The ends were cut back, 3 bases at V and 3 bases at J, with 12 bases in the middle. CDR3 in amino acids: CASGFGAVDYEQYF. The CDR3 nucleotides read TGTGCTAGTGGTTTTGGGGCAGTGGACTACGAGCAGTACTTC. The whole variable domain, remainder taken from reference TRBV12-5 and TRBJ2-7, is DARVTQTPRHKVTEMGQEVTMRCQPILGHNTVFWYRQTMMQGLELLAYFRNRAPLDDSGMPKDRFSAEMPDATLATLKIQPSEPRDSAVYFCASGFGAVDYEQYFGPGTRLTVT.

The gene calls are TRBV7-9 and TRBJ2-7; D may correspond to TRBD1 or TRBD2 (5 bases each). Trimming stripped 4 bases from V and 3 bases from J, with 13 bases between. Germline V gene data show CDR1 as SEHNR and CDR2 as FQNEAQ (reference sequence). CDR3 length: 14 residues. CDR3 nucleotides: TGTGCCAGCAGCTCGGTGGCGAGGGGCTACGAGCAGTACTTC. This codes for CASSSVARGYEQYF.

Only a few counts were recorded for this clonotype. In DNA form, the CDR3 reads TGTGCCAGCAGTTTGGGGGGACAGTCAGATTATCAGCCCCAGCATTTT. Translating it yields CASSLGGQSDYQPQHF. The chain combines TRBV12-3 or TRBV12-4 with TRBJ1-5, with 7 bases that match TRBD1. The CDR3 extends over 16 amino acids. Germline trimming cut 3 bases from V and 5 bases from J; bases unmatched to any gene: 10.

About this clonotype: It may be a read error: a sequence one base away is much more abundant. The CDR3 DNA reads as TGTGCCAGCGACAAAAGACAGGGTGACACTGAAGCTTTCTTT. Protein product: CASDKRQGDTEAFF. The V and J genes are TRBV28 and TRBJ1-1, with 7 bases matching TRBD1. Germline loops: CDR1 MDHEN, CDR2 SYDVKM. CDR3 length equals 14 residues. Trimming took 8 bases from V and 3 from J; bases not matched to a gene: 9. Based on the CDR3 plus reference TRBV28 and TRBJ1-1, the full variable domain is DVKVTQSSRYLVKRTGEKVFLECVQDMDHENMFWYRQDPGLGLRLIYFSYDVKMKEKGDIPEGYSVSREKKERFSLILESASTNQTSMYLCASDKRQGDTEAFFGQGTRLTVV.

This clonotype came up a few times. J is TRBJ2-2 and V is TRBV6-1; TRBD2 aligns across 11 bases. Trimming took 6 bases from V and 4 from J; bases not matched to a gene: 4. This CDR3 has 15 amino acids. The germline V gene encodes CDR1 MNHNS and CDR2 SASEGT. CDR3 in DNA: TGTGCCAGCAGCCTGACTAGCGGGGCCACCGGGGAGCTGTTTTTT. Translating gives CASSLTSGATGELFF.

The V and J genes are TRBV20-1 and TRBJ1-5; unclear D gene. V was clipped by 6 bases and J by 3 bases, with 12 bases between them. The germline V gene has CDR1 DFQATT and CDR2 SNEGSKA (reference sequence). The CDR3 sequence is 13 residues long. This CDR3 reads CSAVRFANQPQHF. CDR3 in DNA: TGCAGTGCCGTTCGTTTTGCCAATCAGCCCCAGCATTTT.

The chain uses TRBV7-2 and TRBJ2-2, with 12 positions matching TRBD2. With V trimmed by 7 bases and J by 5 bases, 5 bases remained unmatched. CDR3 size: 15 residues. Per the germline V gene, CDR1 is SGHTA and CDR2 is FQGNSA. The CDR3 loop is CASTTSGSSTGELFF. The CDR3, as DNA: TGTGCCAGCACGACTAGCGGGAGTTCGACCGGGGAGCTGTTTTTT.

This clonotype was counted at least ten times. The rearrangement uses TRBV5-1 and TRBJ2-5; D is possibly TRBD1 or TRBD2 (6 bases each). CDR1 and CDR2 from the germline V gene are SGHRS and YFSETQ. The CDR3 has 14 amino acids. Trimming removed 0 bases at V and 7 bases at J, with 13 bases between. CDR3 in amino acids: CASSLVGGEATQYF. The CDR3, as DNA: TGCGCCAGCAGCTTGGTCGGGGGCGAAGCGACCCAGTACTTC. Using reference TRBV5-1 and TRBJ2-5 for the parts outside the CDR3, the full variable domain is KAGVTQTPRYLIKTRGQQVTLSCSPISGHRSVSWYQQTPGQGLQFLFEYFSETQRNKGNFPGRFSGRQFSNSRSEMNVSTLELGDSALYLCASSLVGGEATQYFGPGTRLLVL.

CDR3 residues: CASSQDLGRDLTDTQYF. The CDR3 bases are TGTGCCAGCAGCCAAGATTTAGGGAGGGATCTCACAGATACGCAGTATTTT. The chain is built from TRBV4-2 and TRBJ2-3; 7 nucleotides align to TRBD2. Germline V gives CDR1 LGHNA, CDR2 YNFKEQ. V was pared by 0 bases and J by 2 bases, with 8 bases of the junction left unmatched. The CDR3 runs to 17 residues.

This clonotype was counted ten times or more. This chain connects TRBV11-2 to TRBJ2-5; 8 bases line up with TRBD1. CDR3 size: 15 residues. Losses at the gene ends were 4 bases for V and 3 bases for J; bases not matched to a gene: 7. Looked up from germline, CDR1 is SGHAT and CDR2 is FQNNGV. The CDR3 bases are TGTGCCAGCAGCTCAACGGGACAGGAAAAAGAGACCCAGTACTTC. As protein: CASSSTGQEKETQYF.

The sample holds many counts of this clonotype. The chain employs TRBV10-3 and TRBJ2-1, with D possibly being TRBD1 or TRBD2 (5 bases each). Germline assignment: CDR1 ENHRY and CDR2 SYGVKD. V dropped 10 bases and J dropped 7 bases, with 17 bases sitting between them. The CDR3 sequence is 13 residues long. CDR3 residues: CATPVGDQNEQFF. Written as DNA, the CDR3 is TGTGCCACCCCCGTGGGGGATCAAAATGAGCAGTTCTTC.

For the CDR3, the DNA is TGTGCCAGCAGAGCCGACAGGGTAGCTTTCTTT. Protein sequence: CASRADRVAFF. The V gene is TRBV2, the J gene TRBJ1-1, with TRBD1 matching over 7 bases. V was pared by 6 bases and J by 10 bases, with 5 bases of the junction left unmatched. The CDR3 runs to 11 residues. Germline V gene lookup returns CDR1 SNHLY and CDR2 FYNNEI.

This clonotype was counted many times. The J gene is TRBJ2-7, the V gene TRBV27; D unresolved. Trimming left V 2 bases short and J 3 bases short, with 20 bases between. Germline CDR1 MNHEY, CDR2 SMNVEV (reference sequence). The CDR3 consists of 17 residues. In nucleotides, the CDR3 is TGTGCCAGCAGTTTACTTCGAGTGTCAAATCTTCACTACGAGCAGTACTTC. Residues: CASSLLRVSNLHYEQYF.

This clonotype was counted at least ten times. The rearrangement links TRBV28 to TRBJ2-4, with 9 bases matching TRBD2. The CDR3 has 16 amino acids. With V trimmed by 6 bases and J by 5 bases, 11 bases remained unmatched. Germline V gene lookup returns CDR1 MDHEN and CDR2 SYDVKM. The CDR3 spells CASRVPPAGGENIQYF. The CDR3 DNA sequence: TGTGCCAGCAGAGTTCCCCCAGCGGGAGGAGAAAACATTCAGTACTTC. The full variable domain, with the rest looked up from reference TRBV28 and TRBJ2-4, is DVKVTQSSRYLVKRTGEKVFLECVQDMDHENMFWYRQDPGLGLRLIYFSYDVKMKEKGDIPEGYSVSREKKERFSLILESASTNQTSMYLCASRVPPAGGENIQYFGAGTRLSVL.

This clonotype was observed at least ten times. V and J are TRBV6-1 and TRBJ2-3, with 11 positions matching TRBD2. After removal of 7 bases from V and 0 bases from J, the junction contained 6 bases not matched to a gene. Germline V gives CDR1 MNHNS, CDR2 SASEGT. The CDR3 runs 16 residues. CDR3 coding DNA: TGTGCCAGCACAGGGCCTAGCGGGAGGAGCACAGATACGCAGTATTTT. It codes for CASTGPSGRSTDTQYF.

The chain uses TRBV5-1 and TRBJ1-1; D remains unclear. Germline CDR1 SGHRS, CDR2 YFSETQ. This CDR3 has 19 residues. Trimming cost V 4 bases and J 3 bases, with 28 bases left between them. The CDR3, as DNA: TGCGCCAGCAGCCTCGCCGGGAGAAGGGCCCTAACTACGGACACTGAAGCTTTCTTT. This translates into CASSLAGRRALTTDTEAFF.

This clonotype was counted a few times. V and J are TRBV20-1 and TRBJ2-7, with D perhaps matching TRBD1 or TRBD2 (6 bases each). The ends were cut back, 0 bases at V and 7 bases at J, with 13 bases in the middle. Germline loops: CDR1 DFQATT, CDR2 SNEGSKA (reference sequence). The CDR3 extends over 13 amino acids. CDR3 in DNA: TGCAGTGCTAGAGATCGGGGGCGGCGAGAGCAGTACTTC. Translating it yields CSARDRGRREQYF.

This clonotype was picked up many times. The chain employs TRBV30 and TRBJ2-2; no reliable D call. The V gene's germline CDR1 is GTSNPN and CDR2 SVGIG (reference sequence). Trimming stripped 0 bases from V and 6 bases from J, with 11 bases between. The CDR3 length is 14 residues. CDR3 region: CAWSVGRNAGELFF. In DNA form, the CDR3 reads TGTGCCTGGAGTGTGGGTAGAAACGCCGGGGAGCTGTTTTTT.

There are many counts of this clonotype. V usage is TRBV30 and J usage is TRBJ1-4; 8 nucleotides align to TRBD1. This CDR3 has 14 amino acids. J was trimmed by 5 bases and V by 0 bases; bases with no gene match: 2. Per germline, CDR1 GTSNPN and CDR2 SVGIG (reference sequence). Written as DNA, the CDR3 is TGTGCCTGGAGTGTACAGGGGGGCAATGAAAAACTGTTTTTT. The encoded protein is CAWSVQGGNEKLFF.

Ten or more counts support this clonotype. This rearrangement joins TRBV6-2 or TRBV6-3 to TRBJ2-5; 11 bases align to TRBD2. The V gene's germline CDR1 is MNHEY and CDR2 SVGEGT. This CDR3 contains 17 residues. V was clipped by 6 bases and J by 2 bases; unmatched bases: 11. In DNA, the CDR3 is TGTGCCAGCAGACCGGGACTAGCGGACGGGGCACAAGAGACCCAGTACTTC. It translates to CASRPGLADGAQETQYF.

This sequence joins TRBV24-1 and TRBJ1-1; no clear D gene. Germline-derived CDR1 and CDR2 are KGHDR and SFDVKD. This CDR3 spans 13 amino acids. V lost 0 bases and J lost 11, with 12 bases in between. The CDR3 DNA reads TGTGCCACCAGTGATTTGCAGGAGGGTAGGGCTTTCTTT. Protein product: CATSDLQEGRAFF.

V is TRBV7-2 and J is TRBJ1-4, with TRBD1 matching 11 bases. The germline CDR1 and CDR2 sequences are SGHTA and FQGNSA. With V trimmed by 5 bases and J by 4 bases, 9 bases remained unmatched. There are 17 residues in the CDR3. This chain's CDR3 is CASSHRTGGLGNEKLFF. The CDR3 nucleotides read TGTGCCAGCAGCCATAGGACAGGGGGCCTCGGTAATGAAAAACTGTTTTTT.